The following is a T cell receptor (beta chain) sequence with its context. The antigen it recognizes is unknown. There are no base qualities to consult, and no much larger clone falls within one base. The immunoSEQ hsTCRB assay version 4 in survey mode was used to sequence TCRbeta repertoires from genomic DNA. For TCRbeta sequencing, genomic DNA was diluted to approximately 9.6 ng/uL, and up to about 1 ug was used per sample. The published analysis was carried out like this. TCRbeta data were analyzed in ImmunoSeq Analyzer 3.0, with diversity computed on productive nucleotide rearrangements. The improved Chao index was used to estimate lower-bound TCR diversity, and the Gini coefficient was used to estimate clonality using the Immunarch R package. Different nucleotide rearrangements encoding the same CDR3beta amino acid sequence were treated as distinct clonotypes. Differential abundance analysis identified TCRbeta sequences significantly enriched in antigen-responding cells relative to anti-CD3/anti-CD28-activated cells. GLIPH2 grouped TCRs by predicted peptide-MHC specificity, both within each participant and across combined participant data sets. TCRdb limited this immuneACCESS table to in-frame rearrangements with V and J called. A share of clones is missing; checked studies link under half to unresolved V genes, and the rest is unexplained. V and J calls and clone size come straight from that table; D and trimming were deduced from the DNA. The sample contains roughly 35,000 clones, roughly 80% of them found a single time. Less than 2% of the sample comes from the top ten.

The data are from a study of persistence of HIV-infected CD4 T cells (TCRdb year 2020). General notes on the study: CMV- and HIV-1 Gag-responding CD4+ T cells were isolated from ART-treated individuals so that antigen-driven clonal expansion of HIV-1-infected cells could be examined. Apart from a couple of participants who underwent leukapheresis at a single time point, peripheral blood samples of up to about 180 mL were collected from participants at multiple time points. Suppressive ART had been received by participants for a median of around eight years. The clonality of all cells in each sorted population was measured by TCRbeta sequencing, and the clonality of infected cells was measured by proviral sequencing. Cross-participant TCR cluster analysis included about eight participants for CMV and over five participants for Gag. What the study reported, not specific to this receptor: The study involved few individuals and tested only a limited range of antigens. TCRbeta richness in CMV- and Gag-responding cells was significantly lower than in anti-CD3/anti-CD28-responding cells; CMV-responding cells had higher oligoclonality than CD3/CD28-stimulated and Gag-responding cells. Degenerate expanded CDR3beta sequences were enriched in antigen-responding cells, suggesting convergent selection of CD4+ responses to CMV and Gag. Because the TCR analyses were done in bulk, restricting them to just the rare CMV-responding cells that actually carried HIV-1 proviruses was not possible. Within the same sorted populations, how oligoclonal the TCRs were correlated with how oligoclonal the proviruses were.

Spanning cysteine to phenylalanine, the CDR3 consists of 14 amino acids. Left in the record is the CDR3 DNA by itself, 42 bases read in frame from the first base. V drops 4 bases and J drops 1 base, leaving 10 bases in between. According to the germline V gene, CDR1 reads MNHEY and CDR2 reads SVGAGI. The treatment or condition label here, explained by the study, means: suppressive antiretroviral therapy. Cells were stimulated with lysates of CMV-infected fibroblasts at roughly 11 ug/mL. Memory CD4+ T cells that did not respond, being CD40L-negative, CD69-negative and CD45RO-high, were sorted as memory populations depleted of antigen-responding cells. HIV-1-infected adults in whom suppressive ART had been started during chronic infection were enrolled as participants. For at least 4 years, the participants' plasma HIV-1 RNA had been undetectable, below 50 copies/mL. To be included, a participant needed positive CMV serology and a CD4+ T cell count above 400 cells/uL. Before stimulation, PBMCs were isolated using density centrifugation and depleted of CD8+ T cells. For around 18 hours, the CD8-depleted PBMCs were stimulated with anti-CD28/CD49d costimulation, a CD40-blocking antibody, and enfuvirtide to prevent new infections. Cell sorting was performed on a Beckman Coulter MoFlo Legacy or XDP sorter, and dead cells were excluded with propidium iodide. For samples with more than one million cells, genomic DNA was extracted with the QIAamp DNA Mini Kit, and for all other samples the Quick-DNA Microprep Kit was used.

The chain couples TRBV6-5 to TRBJ1-1, and perhaps TRBD1 as D gene, on 6 matching bases. The sequence came from an adult man with HIV who was CMV-seropositive. Source: CD4+ T cells sorted from PBMCs after roughly 17-hour stimulation, taken from a patient who received antiretroviral therapy. This specimen's cell subset or site label, interpreted: CD40L-CD69- CD45RO-high memory CD4 T cells not responding to CMV lysate. The sequenced DNA: TGTGCCAGCAGTTTAGGGACACCGAACACTGAAGCTTTCTTT. Translated, this is CASSLGTPNTEAFF.